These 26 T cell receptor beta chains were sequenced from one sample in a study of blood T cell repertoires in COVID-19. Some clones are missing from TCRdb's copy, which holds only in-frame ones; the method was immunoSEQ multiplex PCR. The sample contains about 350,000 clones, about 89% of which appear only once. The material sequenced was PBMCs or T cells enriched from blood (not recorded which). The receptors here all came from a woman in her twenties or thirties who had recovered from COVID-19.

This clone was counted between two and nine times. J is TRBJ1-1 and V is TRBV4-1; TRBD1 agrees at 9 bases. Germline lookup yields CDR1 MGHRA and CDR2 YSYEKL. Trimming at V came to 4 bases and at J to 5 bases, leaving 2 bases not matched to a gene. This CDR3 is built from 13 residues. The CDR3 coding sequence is TGCGCCAGCAGCCGGACAGGGGAGACTGAAGCTTTCTTT. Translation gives CASSRTGETEAFF.

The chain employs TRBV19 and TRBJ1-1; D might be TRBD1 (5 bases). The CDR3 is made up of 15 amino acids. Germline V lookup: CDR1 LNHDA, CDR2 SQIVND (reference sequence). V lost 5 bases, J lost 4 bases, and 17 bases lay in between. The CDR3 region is CASSPTLTATTEAFF. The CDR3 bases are TGTGCCAGTAGTCCGACACTGACAGCAACCACTGAAGCTTTCTTT.

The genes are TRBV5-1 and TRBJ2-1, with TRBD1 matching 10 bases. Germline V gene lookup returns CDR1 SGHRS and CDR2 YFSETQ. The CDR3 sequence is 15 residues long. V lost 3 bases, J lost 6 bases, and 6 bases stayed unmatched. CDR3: CASSWTGTGVNEQFF. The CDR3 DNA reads TGCGCCAGCAGCTGGACCGGGACAGGGGTCAATGAGCAGTTCTTC.

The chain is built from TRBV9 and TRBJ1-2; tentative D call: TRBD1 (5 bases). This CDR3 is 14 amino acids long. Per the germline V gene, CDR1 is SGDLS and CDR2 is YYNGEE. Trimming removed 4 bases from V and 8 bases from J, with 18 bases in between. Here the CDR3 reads CASSPRTLLHGYTF. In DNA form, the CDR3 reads TGTGCCAGCAGCCCGCGGACATTATTACACGGCTACACCTTC.

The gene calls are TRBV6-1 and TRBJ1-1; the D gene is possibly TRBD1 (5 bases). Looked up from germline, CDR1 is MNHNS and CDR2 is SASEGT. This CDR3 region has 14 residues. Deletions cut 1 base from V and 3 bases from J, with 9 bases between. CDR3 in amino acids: CASSEDGGYTEAFF. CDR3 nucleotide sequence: TGTGCCAGCAGTGAAGACGGGGGATACACTGAAGCTTTCTTT.

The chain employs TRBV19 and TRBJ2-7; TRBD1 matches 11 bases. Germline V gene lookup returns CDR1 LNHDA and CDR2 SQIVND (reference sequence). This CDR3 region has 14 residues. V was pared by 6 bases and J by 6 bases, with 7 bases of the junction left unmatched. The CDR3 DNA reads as TGTGCCAGTAGGACGGACAGGGGGCAGGGCGAGCAGTACTTC. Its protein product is CASRTDRGQGEQYF.

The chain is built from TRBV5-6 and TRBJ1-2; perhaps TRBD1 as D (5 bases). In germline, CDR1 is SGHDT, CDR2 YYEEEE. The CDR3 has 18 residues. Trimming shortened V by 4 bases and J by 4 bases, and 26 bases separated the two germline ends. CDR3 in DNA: TGTGCCAGCAGCCCTTTAACAGGCACGGCCCTCAAAACCTATGGCTACACCTTC. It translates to CASSPLTGTALKTYGYTF. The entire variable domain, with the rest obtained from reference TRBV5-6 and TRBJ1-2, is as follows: DAGVTQSPTHLIKTRGQQVTLRCSPKSGHDTVSWYQQALGQGPQFIFQYYEEEERQRGNFPDRFSGHQFPNYSSELNVNALLLGDSALYLCASSPLTGTALKTYGYTFGSGTRLTVV.

The CDR3 DNA is TGTGCCAGCAGCTTAGGAAGTCGCGGAACTTATGGCTACACCTTC. Translation gives CASSLGSRGTYGYTF. J is TRBJ1-2 and V is TRBV7-2; D is unclear. The V gene lost 1 base and the J gene lost 5 bases, with 14 bases spanning the gap. CDR3 length: 15 residues. Germline V lookup: CDR1 SGHTA, CDR2 FQGNSA.

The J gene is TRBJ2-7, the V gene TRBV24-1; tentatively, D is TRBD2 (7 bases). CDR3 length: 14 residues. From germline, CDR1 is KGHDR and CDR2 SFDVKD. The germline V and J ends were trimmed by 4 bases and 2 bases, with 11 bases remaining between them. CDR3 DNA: TGTGCCACCAGTGAGGGAGGGGGTCCCTACGAGCAGTACTTC. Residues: CATSEGGGPYEQYF.

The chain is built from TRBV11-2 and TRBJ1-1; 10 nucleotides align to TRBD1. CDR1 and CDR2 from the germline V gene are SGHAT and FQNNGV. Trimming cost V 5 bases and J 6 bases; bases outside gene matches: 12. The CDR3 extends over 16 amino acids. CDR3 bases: TGTGCCAGCAGCACACTACGGGACAGGGGTCGTCCTGAAGCTTTCTTT. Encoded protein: CASSTLRDRGRPEAFF. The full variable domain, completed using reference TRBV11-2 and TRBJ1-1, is EAGVAQSPRYKIIEKRQSVAFWCNPISGHATLYWYQQILGQGPKLLIQFQNNGVVDDSQLPKDRFSAERLKGVDSTLKIQPAKLEDSAVYLCASSTLRDRGRPEAFFGQGTRLTVV.

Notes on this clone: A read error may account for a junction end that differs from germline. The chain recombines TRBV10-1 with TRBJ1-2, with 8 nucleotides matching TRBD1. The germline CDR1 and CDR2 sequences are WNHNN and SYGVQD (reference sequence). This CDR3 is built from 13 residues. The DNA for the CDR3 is TGCGCCAGCAGTGTAATCGGACAGGGAAGGGGCGCCTTC. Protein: CASSVIGQGRGAF.

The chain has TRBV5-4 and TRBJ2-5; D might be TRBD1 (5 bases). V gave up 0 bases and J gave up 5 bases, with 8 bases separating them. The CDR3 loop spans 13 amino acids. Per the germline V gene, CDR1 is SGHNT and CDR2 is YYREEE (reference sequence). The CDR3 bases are TGTGCCAGCAGCTTGGGACAGACGGAGACCCAGTACTTC. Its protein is CASSLGQTETQYF.

For the CDR3, the DNA is TGTGCCAGCAGCTTGGCCGCGGACAATGAGCAGTTCTTC. Protein product: CASSLAADNEQFF. V and J are TRBV5-4 and TRBJ2-1; D gene uncertain. The germline V gene encodes CDR1 SGHNT and CDR2 YYREEE (reference sequence). V shed 0 bases and J shed 5 bases, with 6 bases lying between them. The length of the CDR3 is 13 residues.

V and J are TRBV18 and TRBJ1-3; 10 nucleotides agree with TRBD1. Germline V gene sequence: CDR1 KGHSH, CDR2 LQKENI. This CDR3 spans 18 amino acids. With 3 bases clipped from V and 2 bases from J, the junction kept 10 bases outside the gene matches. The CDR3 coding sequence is TGTGCCAGCTCACCGCTCGGGACAGGGGTTTTAACTGGAAACACCATATATTTT. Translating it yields CASSPLGTGVLTGNTIYF.

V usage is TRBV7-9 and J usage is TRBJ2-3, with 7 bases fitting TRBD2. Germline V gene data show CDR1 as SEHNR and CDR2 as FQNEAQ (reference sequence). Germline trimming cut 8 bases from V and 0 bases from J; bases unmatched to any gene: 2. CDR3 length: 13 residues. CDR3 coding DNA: TGTGCCAGCCGGCGGGGGAGCACAGATACGCAGTATTTT. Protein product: CASRRGSTDTQYF.

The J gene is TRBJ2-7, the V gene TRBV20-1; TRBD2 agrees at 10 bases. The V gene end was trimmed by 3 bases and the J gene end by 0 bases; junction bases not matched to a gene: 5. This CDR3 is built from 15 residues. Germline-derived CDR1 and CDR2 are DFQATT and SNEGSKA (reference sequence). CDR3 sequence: CSASFTSGDSYEQYF. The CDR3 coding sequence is TGCAGTGCTAGTTTCACTAGCGGGGACTCCTACGAGCAGTACTTC.

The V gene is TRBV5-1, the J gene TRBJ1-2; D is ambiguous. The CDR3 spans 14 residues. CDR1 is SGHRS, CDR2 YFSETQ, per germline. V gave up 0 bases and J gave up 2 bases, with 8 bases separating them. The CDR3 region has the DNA TGCGCCAGCAGCTTGGGATCGGGAAACTATGGCTACACCTTC. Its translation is CASSLGSGNYGYTF.

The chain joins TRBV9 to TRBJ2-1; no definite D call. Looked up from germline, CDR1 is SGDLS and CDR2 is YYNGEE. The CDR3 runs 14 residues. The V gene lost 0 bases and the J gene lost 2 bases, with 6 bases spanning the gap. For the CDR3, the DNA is TGTGCCAGCAGCGTAGGGCTCCCCTACAATGAGCAGTTCTTC. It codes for CASSVGLPYNEQFF.

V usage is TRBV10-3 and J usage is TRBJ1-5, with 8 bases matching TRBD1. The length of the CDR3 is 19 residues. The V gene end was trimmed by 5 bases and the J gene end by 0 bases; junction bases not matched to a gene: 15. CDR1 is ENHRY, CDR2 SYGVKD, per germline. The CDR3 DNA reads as TGTGCCATCAGTAACCGGCTGACAGGGGTGGGATATAGCAATCAGCCCCAGCATTTT. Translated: CAISNRLTGVGYSNQPQHF.

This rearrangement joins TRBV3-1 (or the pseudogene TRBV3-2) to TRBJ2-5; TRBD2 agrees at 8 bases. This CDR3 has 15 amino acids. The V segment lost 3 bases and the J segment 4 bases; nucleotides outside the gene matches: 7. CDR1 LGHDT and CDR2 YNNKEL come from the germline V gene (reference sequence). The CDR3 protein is CASSQELAGGETQYF. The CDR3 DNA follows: TGTGCCAGCAGCCAGGAGTTGGCGGGGGGAGAGACCCAGTACTTC.

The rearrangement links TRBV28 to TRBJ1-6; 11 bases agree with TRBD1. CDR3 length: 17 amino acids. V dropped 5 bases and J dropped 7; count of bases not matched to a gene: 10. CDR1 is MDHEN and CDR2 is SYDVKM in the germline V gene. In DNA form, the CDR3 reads TGTGCCAGCAGTACCTGGGCCGGGACAGGGGGGAATTCACCCCTCCACTTT. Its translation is CASSTWAGTGGNSPLHF.

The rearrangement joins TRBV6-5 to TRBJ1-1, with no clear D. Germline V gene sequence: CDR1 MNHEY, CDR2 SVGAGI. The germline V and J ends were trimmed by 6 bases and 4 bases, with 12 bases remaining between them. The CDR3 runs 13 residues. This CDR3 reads CASSHLSVTEAFF. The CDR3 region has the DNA TGTGCCAGCAGCCACCTGAGTGTCACTGAAGCTTTCTTT.

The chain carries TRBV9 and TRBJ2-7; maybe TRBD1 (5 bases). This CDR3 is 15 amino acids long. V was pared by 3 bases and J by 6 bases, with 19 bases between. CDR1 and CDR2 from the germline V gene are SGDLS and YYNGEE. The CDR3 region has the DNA TGTGCCAGCAGCGCAAACACGCGGACAATAGGCGAGCAGTACTTC. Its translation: CASSANTRTIGEQYF.

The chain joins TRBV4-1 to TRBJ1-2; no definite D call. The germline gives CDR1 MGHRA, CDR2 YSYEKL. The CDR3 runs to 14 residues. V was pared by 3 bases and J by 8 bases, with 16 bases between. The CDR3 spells CASSQYSVTEGYTF. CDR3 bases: TGCGCCAGCAGCCAGTACTCCGTCACGGAGGGCTACACCTTC.

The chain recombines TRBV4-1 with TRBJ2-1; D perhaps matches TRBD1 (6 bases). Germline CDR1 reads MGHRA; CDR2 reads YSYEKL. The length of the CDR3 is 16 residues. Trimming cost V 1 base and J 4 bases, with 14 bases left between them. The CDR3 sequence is CASSQGQTGRYNEQFF. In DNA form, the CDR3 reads TGCGCCAGCAGCCAAGGACAGACAGGCCGATACAATGAGCAGTTCTTC.

The CDR3 region has the DNA TGTGCCAGCAGCGGGATAGCGGAGACCCAGTACTTC. It yields the protein CASSGIAETQYF. The chain employs TRBV11-1 and TRBJ2-5; TRBD2 might be the D (5 bases). The CDR3 has 12 residues. V lost 5 bases to trimming and J lost 5 bases, with 9 bases between them. Germline V lookup: CDR1 SGHAT, CDR2 FQDESV (reference sequence).